The 11 T cell receptor beta chains in this list originate from one sample, sequenced in a study of blood T cell repertoires in COVID-19. Using immunoSEQ multiplex PCR, the repertoire was profiled, and TCRdb retains in-frame clones only, with some absent. The top ten clones hold roughly 1.5% of a sample with about 270,000 clones, about four fifths of them seen once. Sequenced material: peripheral blood. These receptors were taken from a human donor with COVID-19, enrolled during active disease. The donor label of this sample is uncertain.

This clone appeared a single time. This chain uses TRBV18 with TRBJ1-5; D is uncertain. Trimming took 3 bases from V and 4 from J, leaving 4 bases between them. The germline CDR1 and CDR2 sequences are KGHSH and LQKENI. This CDR3 is 12 amino acids long. The CDR3 loop reads CASSPVNQPQHF. The CDR3 nucleotides are TGTGCCAGCTCACCCGTGAATCAGCCCCAGCATTTT.

The chain joins TRBV19 to TRBJ1-1; D gene uncertain. The germline V gene has CDR1 LNHDA and CDR2 SQIVND (reference sequence). The CDR3 is 13 amino acids. Trimming took 5 bases from V and 0 from J, leaving 7 bases between them. CDR3 in amino acids: CASSFTLNTEAFF. DNA for the CDR3: TGTGCCAGTAGTTTCACATTGAACACTGAAGCTTTCTTT. Looking up the rest from reference TRBV19 and TRBJ1-1 gives the full variable domain: DGGITQSPKYLFRKEGQNVTLSCEQNLNHDAMYWYRQDPGQGLRLIYYSQIVNDFQKGDIAEGYSVSREKKESFPLTVTSAQKNPTAFYLCASSFTLNTEAFFGQGTRLTVV.

This sequence joins TRBV5-1 and TRBJ2-7; D is undetermined. V gave up 1 base and J gave up 6 bases, with 11 bases separating them. The CDR3 runs to 13 residues. The germline V gene encodes CDR1 SGHRS and CDR2 YFSETQ. In nucleotides, the CDR3 is TGCGCCAGCAGCTTGAGAGGAGAGAGCGAGCAGTACTTC. Translated, it gives CASSLRGESEQYF. The variable domain in full, with the rest retrieved from reference TRBV5-1 and TRBJ2-7, is KAGVTQTPRYLIKTRGQQVTLSCSPISGHRSVSWYQQTPGQGLQFLFEYFSETQRNKGNFPGRFSGRQFSNSRSEMNVSTLELGDSALYLCASSLRGESEQYFGPGTRLTVT.

J is TRBJ2-3 and V is TRBV27, with 9 bases lining up with TRBD1. There are 16 residues in the CDR3. Germline V gives CDR1 MNHEY, CDR2 SMNVEV (reference sequence). The V gene end was trimmed by 5 bases and the J gene end by 1 base; junction bases not matched to a gene: 7. This chain's CDR3 is CASSPQRDRGTDTQYF. The CDR3, as DNA: TGTGCCAGCAGTCCCCAGCGGGACAGGGGCACAGATACGCAGTATTTT.

This clone has a single count. V and J are TRBV7-2 and TRBJ2-7, with 8 bases that match TRBD1. Per the germline V gene, CDR1 is SGHTA and CDR2 is FQGNSA. V trimming: 4 bases; J trimming: 3 bases; junction bases outside the gene matches: 5. The CDR3 consists of 14 residues. In DNA form, the CDR3 reads TGTGCCAGCAGCTCAACAGGGGGGAGCTACGAGCAGTACTTC. This encodes CASSSTGGSYEQYF.

The chain joins TRBV11-3 to TRBJ1-1; D may be TRBD1 (6 bases). The CDR3 spans 15 residues. The germline CDR1 and CDR2 sequences are SGHNT and YENEEA. V was pared by 0 bases and J by 4 bases, with 12 bases between. Here the CDR3 DNA reads TGTGCCAGCAGCTTAGAGGGACAACCGACCACTGAAGCTTTCTTT. As protein: CASSLEGQPTTEAFF.

The chain combines TRBV28 with TRBJ2-3, with 8 positions matching TRBD1. The CDR3 is 15 amino acids. Germline V CDR1 and CDR2: MDHEN, SYDVKM. Germline trimming cut 5 bases from V and 2 bases from J; bases unmatched to any gene: 6. CDR3 nucleotides: TGTGCCAGCAGTGCAAGACAGGGGTTCACAGATACGCAGTATTTT. Amino acids: CASSARQGFTDTQYF.

The chain couples TRBV5-4 to TRBJ2-3; the D gene is possibly TRBD2 (6 bases). Germline CDR1 SGHNT, CDR2 YYREEE (reference sequence). This CDR3 is built from 13 residues. Trimming took off 6 bases at V and 4 bases at J, with 12 bases between the two ends. CDR3 sequence (DNA): TGTGCCAGCAAACGGTGGGAGGCAGATACGCAGTATTTT. This encodes CASKRWEADTQYF.

The chain is built from TRBV27 and TRBJ2-1; TRBD1 is a possible D gene (6 bases). With 8 bases removed from V and 11 bases from J, the gap between germline ends came to 16 bases. This CDR3 has 12 residues. Per germline, CDR1 MNHEY and CDR2 SMNVEV (reference sequence). In DNA form, the CDR3 reads TGTGCCAGCGGATACTTCCGGGACAAGCAGTTCTTC. Residues: CASGYFRDKQFF.

The chain recombines TRBV9 with TRBJ2-7, with D possibly TRBD2 on 5 matching bases. The V end was cut by 0 bases, the J end by 4 bases, with 11 bases between. This CDR3 is built from 14 residues. Germline CDR1 and CDR2: SGDLS and YYNGEE. The CDR3 DNA reads as TGTGCCAGCAGCGTAGGGGGAGAGCCATACGAGCAGTACTTC. It specifies CASSVGGEPYEQYF.

V and J are TRBV11-3 and TRBJ2-3; 7 bases agree with TRBD2. Germline V lookup: CDR1 SGHNT, CDR2 YENEEA. The length of the CDR3 is 14 residues. Trimming cost V 5 bases and J 2 bases; bases outside gene matches: 4. The CDR3 sequence: CASSAGTTTDTQYF. The CDR3 DNA reads TGTGCCAGCAGCGCCGGGACTACCACAGATACGCAGTATTTT.